These 16 T cell receptor beta chains were all obtained from the same sample, sequenced in a study of blood T cell repertoires in COVID-19. Sequenced by immunoSEQ multiplex PCR; TCRdb stores in-frame clones only, minus some. The sample records hundreds of thousands of clones, 85% to 90% being singletons. Material for sequencing was PBMCs or T cells enriched from blood (not recorded which). These receptors were taken from a woman aged 45-60 years in a cohort exposed to, infected with or recovered from COVID-19 (not recorded which).

The CDR3 loop reads CASRGAGGRNSPLHF. Written as DNA, the CDR3 is TGTGCCAGCAGGGGTGCAGGGGGACGAAATTCACCCCTCCACTTT. This chain joins TRBV2 and TRBJ1-6, with TRBD1 matching 7 bases. Germline-derived CDR1 and CDR2 are SNHLY and FYNNEI. The CDR3 runs to 15 residues. V lost 6 bases to trimming and J lost 7 bases; unmatched junction nucleotides: 9.

J is TRBJ2-1 and V is TRBV5-8; 7 nucleotides align to TRBD1. The ends lost 0 bases at V and 6 bases at J; junction bases unmatched: 3. Germline CDR1 reads SGHTS; CDR2 reads YDEGEE. The CDR3 totals 14 residues. CDR3 DNA sequence: TGTGCCAGCAGCTTGGGACAGGGAATCAATGAGCAGTTCTTC. Translated, it gives CASSLGQGINEQFF.

The chain couples TRBV2 to TRBJ2-1; 9 positions agree with TRBD2. Germline loops: CDR1 SNHLY, CDR2 FYNNEI. The CDR3 runs 16 residues. V shed 4 bases, J shed 15 bases, and the junction held 19 bases outside the gene matches. As DNA, the CDR3 is TGTGCCAGCAGTGCGGGATGGGTAGCGGGGGTGCCGCCCCTGTTCTTC. The encoded protein is CASSAGWVAGVPPLFF.

The V call is TRBV28, the J call TRBJ1-2; perhaps TRBD1 as D (6 bases). This CDR3 has 13 amino acids. The V and J ends lost 5 bases and 8 bases respectively, with 15 bases between them. Germline V gene lookup returns CDR1 MDHEN and CDR2 SYDVKM. The CDR3 loop reads CASSTGQGRGYTF. The CDR3 nucleotides are TGTGCCAGCAGTACGGGTCAGGGGCGGGGCTACACCTTC.

This clone was found a few times. The chain links TRBV7-3 to TRBJ1-1; the match to TRBD1 covers 7 bases. Trimming removed 3 bases from V and 1 base from J; junction bases left unmatched: 8. The length of the CDR3 is 16 residues. Per the germline V gene, CDR1 is SGHTA and CDR2 is FQGTGA. This CDR3 reads CASSLDRMVPNTEAFF. CDR3 bases: TGTGCCAGCAGCTTGGACAGGATGGTTCCGAACACTGAAGCTTTCTTT.

The chain recombines TRBV7-2 with TRBJ2-2, with a weak D call TRBD1 (5 bases). The CDR3 length is 13 residues. Per germline, CDR1 SGHTA and CDR2 FQGNSA. The V end was cut by 6 bases, the J end by 4 bases, with 9 bases between. CDR3 in DNA: TGTGCCAGCAGTCCTCAGGGCACCGGGGAGCTGTTTTTT. This gives the protein CASSPQGTGELFF. The full variable domain, completed using reference TRBV7-2 and TRBJ2-2, is GAGVSQSPSNKVTEKGKDVELRCDPISGHTALYWYRQSLGQGLEFLIYFQGNSAPDKSGLPSDRFSAERTGGSVSTLTIQRTQQEDSAVYLCASSPQGTGELFFGEGSRLTVL.

The chain links TRBV3-1 (or the pseudogene TRBV3-2) to TRBJ1-6, with no clear D. The CDR3 is made up of 13 amino acids. V shed 0 bases and J shed 8 bases, with 5 bases lying between them. CDR1 is LGHDT and CDR2 is YNNKEL in the germline V gene (reference sequence). CDR3 DNA: TGTGCCAGCAGCCAAGAGGAGGATTCACCCCTCCACTTT. Translating gives CASSQEEDSPLHF.

This chain links TRBV7-4 with TRBJ2-2; the match to TRBD2 covers 8 bases. Trimming took 9 bases from V and 5 from J; bases not matched to a gene: 8. The CDR3 totals 14 residues. CDR1 is SGHVT, CDR2 SQSDAQ, per germline. CDR3 nucleotide sequence: TGTGCCAGGAGGGAAGCGGGGGAGACCGGGGAGCTGTTTTTT. As protein: CARREAGETGELFF.

This rearrangement joins TRBV5-1 to TRBJ2-1; the D gene is possibly TRBD1 (6 bases). Germline V gives CDR1 SGHRS, CDR2 YFSETQ. V lost 2 bases and J lost 0, with 6 bases in between. The CDR3 loop spans 14 amino acids. CDR3 region: CASSLGGSYNEQFF. The CDR3 DNA is TGCGCCAGCAGCTTAGGGGGCTCCTACAATGAGCAGTTCTTC.

V usage is TRBV28 and J usage is TRBJ2-2; 7 bases align to TRBD2. With 5 bases clipped from V and 0 bases from J, the junction kept 9 bases outside the gene matches. The CDR3 is 17 residues long. Germline CDR1 and CDR2: MDHEN and SYDVKM. The CDR3 DNA reads as TGTGCCAGCAGTCGCCCCGGACTAGTTTCGAACACCGGGGAGCTGTTTTTT. Protein: CASSRPGLVSNTGELFF.

As DNA, the CDR3 is TGTGCCAGCAGCTTAGTGGACTCAACGGGGGGCTACAATGAGCAGTTCTTC. It encodes CASSLVDSTGGYNEQFF. The chain links TRBV7-8 to TRBJ2-1; 7 bases align to TRBD2. This CDR3 spans 17 amino acids. V lost 1 base and J lost 3; bases outside the gene matches: 9. The germline V gene encodes CDR1 SGHVS and CDR2 FQNEAQ.

A note on this clone: Other DNA sequences within the sample encode an identical CDR3. The rearrangement links TRBV12-3 or TRBV12-4 to TRBJ1-1; D unclear. The CDR3 length is 13 residues. Deletions cut 2 bases from V and 1 base from J, with 5 bases between. CDR3 DNA sequence: TGTGCCAGCAGTTTAACTGGGAACACTGAAGCTTTCTTT. It is translated as CASSLTGNTEAFF.

The chain uses TRBV4-2 and TRBJ2-7; tentative D call: TRBD1 (6 bases). Per germline, CDR1 LGHNA and CDR2 YNFKEQ. This CDR3 spans 16 amino acids. V was trimmed by 0 bases and J by 4 bases, leaving 16 bases between them. CDR3 residues: CASSQEPYREVYEQYF. For the CDR3, the DNA is TGTGCCAGCAGCCAAGAACCGTACAGGGAAGTATACGAGCAGTACTTC.

V usage is TRBV3-1 (or the pseudogene TRBV3-2) and J usage is TRBJ2-3; 7 nucleotides agree with TRBD2. CDR3 length equals 15 residues. Germline lookup yields CDR1 LGHDT and CDR2 YNNKEL (reference sequence). Germline trimming cut 0 bases from V and 4 bases from J; bases unmatched to any gene: 4. The CDR3 region is CASSQDPGGPDTQYF. In nucleotides, the CDR3 is TGTGCCAGCAGCCAAGATCCGGGGGGTCCAGATACGCAGTATTTT.

The V gene is TRBV7-8, the J gene TRBJ2-1; no clear D. Germline CDR1 is SGHVS and CDR2 is FQNEAQ. The CDR3 runs 12 residues. V was shortened by 5 bases and J by 8 bases, with 10 bases between the two germline ends. The CDR3 DNA sequence: TGTGCCAGCAGCCCCCACATGGATGAGCAGTTCTTC. Its translation is CASSPHMDEQFF.

The genes are TRBV5-1 and TRBJ2-3; 9 bases are a match to TRBD2. Per germline, CDR1 SGHRS and CDR2 YFSETQ. V lost 0 bases and J lost 1; bases outside the gene matches: 3. The CDR3 contains 16 residues. The CDR3 DNA sequence: TGCGCCAGCAGCTTGGGATCTAGCGGGGGCACAGATACGCAGTATTTT. Amino acid sequence: CASSLGSSGGTDTQYF.